A selection of T cell receptor beta chains follows, all from one sample in a study of T cells in Graves' hyperthyroidism and ophthalmopathy. TCRdb used MiXCR to reprocess the multiplex PCR reads, holding one entry per CDR3 protein. Counted here are about 150,000 distinct CDR3 sequences, roughly a fifth occurring once; the ten biggest clones make up about 67%. The sample taken for sequencing was blood. These receptor sequences come from a woman in her fifties or sixties with Graves' hyperthyroidism that later progressed to Graves' ophthalmopathy. Each CDR3 is given with its conserved first and last residue. The D gene is left open where the match is weak. Only some rows state a clone size, as once, few, many or a class for expanded clones.

clone size,J gene,V gene,D gene,CDR3 protein,CDR3 DNA
NA,TRBJ2-3,TRBV12-3/TRBV12-4,NA,CASSFSPGSGTDTQYF,TGTGCCAGCAGTTTCTCCCCGGGCAGCGGGACAGATACGCAGTATTTT
NA,TRBJ2-5,TRBV20-1,TRBD2,CSATGLAGVETQYF,TGCAGTGCAACCGGACTAGCGGGAGTAGAGACCCAGTACTTC
many,TRBJ2-7,TRBV2,NA,CASSDGLTYEQYF,TGTGCCAGCAGTGATGGACTTACCTACGAGCAGTACTTC
NA,TRBJ2-1,TRBV7-2,NA,CASSLEDYTEQFF,TGTGCCAGCAGCTTAGAGGACTATACTGAGCAGTTCTTC
few,TRBJ2-6,TRBV27,NA,CASCSGFAFSGANVLTF,TGTGCCAGCTGTTCCGGGTTCGCTTTCTCTGGGGCCAACGTCCTGACTTTC
NA,TRBJ1-3,TRBV18,NA,CASSSRRVPGNTIYF,TGTGCCAGCTCATCAAGGAGGGTCCCTGGAAACACCATATATTTT
many,TRBJ2-3,TRBV12-3/TRBV12-4,TRBD2,CASSLPGRADTQYF,TGTGCCAGCAGTTTACCCGGGAGGGCAGATACGCAGTATTTT
many,TRBJ1-1,TRBV28,TRBD1,CASSPSGTGYTEAFF,TGTGCCAGCAGTCCCTCCGGGACAGGGTACACTGAAGCTTTCTTT
NA,TRBJ2-2,TRBV7-9,TRBD2,CASSYSSGSNTGELFF,TGTGCCAGCAGTTATTCTAGCGGGTCGAACACCGGGGAGCTGTTTTTT
many,TRBJ2-2,TRBV2,TRBD2,CASRGLAGAGELFF,TGTGCCAGCAGGGGACTAGCGGGAGCCGGGGAGCTGTTTTTT
many,TRBJ2-1,TRBV2,NA,CASRETASLNEQFF,TGTGCCAGCAGGGAAACCGCTAGCCTCAATGAGCAGTTCTTC
many,TRBJ1-5,TRBV5-6,NA,CASSRQDSNQPQHF,TGTGCCAGCAGTCGACAGGATAGCAATCAGCCCCAGCATTTT
NA,TRBJ1-4,TRBV6-2/TRBV6-3,NA,CASSSQGINEKLFF,TGTGCCAGCAGTTCTCAAGGGATAAATGAAAAACTGTTTTTT
many,TRBJ1-1,TRBV7-3,TRBD1,CASSTTGGVNTEAFF,TGTGCCAGCAGCACCACAGGGGGCGTGAACACTGAAGCTTTCTTT
many,TRBJ2-3,TRBV7-2,NA,CASSFKQGTQYF,TGTGCCAGCAGCTTTAAGCAGGGTACGCAGTATTTT
many,TRBJ1-1,TRBV5-1,NA,CASSLAGPAPGTEAFF,TGCGCCAGCAGCTTGGCTGGACCGGCCCCGGGGACTGAAGCTTTCTTT
NA,TRBJ2-2,TRBV20-1,NA,CSASPDTGELFF,TGCAGTGCTAGTCCTGACACCGGGGAGCTGTTTTTT
many,TRBJ1-1,TRBV11-2,TRBD1,CASRPTNRGRAEAFF,TGTGCCAGCAGACCAACAAACAGGGGGCGGGCTGAAGCTTTCTTT
many,TRBJ2-7,TRBV20-1,TRBD1,CSARIASGTGTEQYF,TGCAGTGCTAGGATCGCCAGCGGGACAGGGACCGAGCAGTACTTC
few,TRBJ2-7,TRBV20-1,NA,CSAKTSPATYEQYF,TGCAGTGCAAAGACCTCGCCTGCCACCTACGAGCAGTACTTC
many,TRBJ2-1,TRBV5-1,NA,CASSLTGRFYNEQFF,TGCGCCAGCAGCTTGACGGGAAGATTCTACAATGAGCAGTTCTTC
NA,TRBJ1-5,TRBV9,NA,CASSVDQFNQPQHF,TGTGCCAGCAGCGTAGACCAGTTCAATCAGCCCCAGCATTTT
few,TRBJ2-5,TRBV6-1,TRBD2,CASRQGGGETQYF,TGTGCCAGCAGACAGGGCGGGGGGGAGACCCAGTACTTC
many,TRBJ2-1,TRBV30,TRBD1,CAWLTGVNEQFF,TGTGCCTGGCTGACAGGGGTCAATGAGCAGTTCTTC
many,TRBJ2-5,TRBV12-3/TRBV12-4,NA,CASSLGGGQETQYF,TGTGCCAGCAGTTTAGGTGGGGGGCAAGAGACCCAGTACTTC
NA,TRBJ2-2,TRBV27,NA,CASSEGYAGELFF,TGTGCCAGTTCTGAGGGGTATGCCGGGGAGCTGTTTTTT
many,TRBJ2-3,TRBV2,NA,CASRARGGGPDTQYF,TGTGCCAGCAGAGCCAGGGGCGGGGGACCAGATACGCAGTATTTT
many,TRBJ2-1,TRBV18,NA,CASSPYVLAPNNEQFF,TGTGCCAGCTCACCATATGTTCTAGCGCCAAACAATGAGCAGTTCTTC
NA,TRBJ1-6,TRBV3-1,TRBD1,CASSPTGKRNSPLHF,TGTGCCAGCAGCCCGACAGGGAAGAGGAATTCACCCCTCCACTTT
many,TRBJ2-3,TRBV6-1,TRBD2,CASRGAGGTDTQYF,TGTGCCAGCAGGGGAGCGGGAGGCACAGATACGCAGTATTTT
many,TRBJ2-5,TRBV28,TRBD2,CASSSPGLAEETQYF,TGTGCCAGCAGTTCCCCGGGACTAGCGGAAGAGACCCAGTACTTC
once,TRBJ1-1,TRBV2,TRBD1,CASRVGQGAFF,TGTGCCAGCAGGGTGGGACAGGGAGCTTTCTTT
few,TRBJ2-3,TRBV5-1,TRBD2,CASSLDGGGSADTQYF,TGCGCCAGCAGCTTGGATGGCGGCGGGAGCGCAGATACGCAGTATTTT
many,TRBJ2-7,TRBV6-2/TRBV6-3,TRBD2,CASSTRTSGTSYEQYF,TGTGCCAGCAGTACGCGGACTAGCGGGACCTCCTACGAGCAGTACTTC
few,TRBJ2-1,TRBV12-3/TRBV12-4,TRBD2,CASSPTSGRVLF,TGTGCCAGCAGTCCAACTAGCGGGAGGGTACTCTTC
NA,TRBJ1-1,TRBV7-2,NA,CASSLARTRVNTEAFF,TGTGCCAGCAGCTTAGCGCGTACCAGGGTGAACACTGAAGCTTTCTTT
few,TRBJ1-1,TRBV4-1,NA,CASSQTSLNKEAFF,TGCGCCAGCAGCCAGACTTCTCTGAACAAGGAAGCTTTCTTT
few,TRBJ1-2,TRBV27,NA,CASSYGHSYGYTF,TGTGCCAGCAGTTACGGACACTCCTATGGCTACACCTTC
NA,TRBJ1-1,TRBV6-2/TRBV6-3,NA,CASRPLGKGLRGEAFF,TGTGCCAGCAGACCCCTTGGGAAGGGCCTCAGGGGAGAAGCTTTCTTT
many,TRBJ2-2,TRBV5-1,TRBD1,CASSLAGTDTTGELFF,TGCGCCAGCAGCTTGGCCGGGACAGACACCACCGGGGAGCTGTTTTTT
NA,TRBJ2-1,TRBV25-1,TRBD1,CASSGPGQKYNEQFF,TGTGCCAGCAGTGGACCGGGACAGAAATACAATGAGCAGTTCTTC
few,TRBJ1-6,TRBV7-8,NA,CASSLVSGGSYNSPLHF,TGTGCCAGCAGCTTAGTTTCGGGAGGGTCCTATAATTCACCCCTCCACTTT
few,TRBJ1-3,TRBV9,NA,CASSVGGIGNTIYF,TGTGCCAGCAGCGTAGGGGGAATTGGAAACACCATATATTTT
NA,TRBJ2-1,TRBV6-1,TRBD2,CASKRTSGLNEQFF,TGTGCCAGCAAGAGGACTAGCGGCCTCAATGAGCAGTTCTTC
once,TRBJ2-7,TRBV20-1,TRBD2,CSARDHASGLYEQYF,TGCAGTGCTAGAGATCATGCTAGCGGGTTATACGAGCAGTACTTC
NA,TRBJ2-5,TRBV4-2,TRBD2,CASSQDRETSGYF,TGTGCCAGCAGCCAAGATCGCGAGACTAGCGGATACTTC
many,TRBJ2-7,TRBV6-1,TRBD2,CASSSSQAGAFHEQYF,TGTGCCAGCAGTAGCTCCCAGGCGGGAGCGTTCCACGAGCAGTACTTC
many,TRBJ2-7,TRBV5-8,NA,CASSLRQDYEQYF,TGTGCCAGCAGCTTGCGCCAGGACTACGAGCAGTACTTC
few,TRBJ2-7,TRBV29-1,NA,CSVGEPYEQYF,TGCAGCGTTGGGGAGCCATACGAGCAGTACTTC